The text below deals with one T cell receptor beta chain. The sample comes from a study of radiation and T cells in renal cell carcinoma. Germline V CDR1 and CDR2: MGHDK, SYGVNS. With 6 bases clipped from V and 6 bases from J, the junction kept 6 bases outside the gene matches. This CDR3 has 14 residues. The data were produced by immunoSEQ multiplex PCR, yet TCRdb's version contains in-frame clones alone and is incomplete. This table has 10,000 to 15,000 clones, 25% to 35% appearing once. Noted treatment: 15 Gy SBRT to primary tumor, nephrectomy 4 weeks later. The chain employs TRBV25-1 and TRBJ1-2, with TRBD1 identical over 11 bases. This sequence was found in a man in his sixties with renal cell carcinoma. The sequencing here drew on tumor tissue, taken from a patient whose treatment included radiotherapy and nephrectomy. The CDR3 coding sequence is TGTGCCAGCAGAAAGGGACAGGGGGTCGATGGCTACACCTTC. This gives the protein CASRKGQGVDGYTF.